This T cell receptor (beta chain) was observed in a study of T-cell reconstitution after alpha-beta-depleted transplantation in children. CDR3 length: 13 amino acids. The germline V gene encodes CDR1 ENHRY and CDR2 SYGVKD. Trimming at V came to 8 bases and at J to 4 bases, leaving 2 bases not matched to a gene. Overall study results and limits: A year post-transplant, T-cell counts and diversity derived mostly from newly produced T cells.

Unique molecular identifiers featured in how the TCRbeta library was prepared. TCRdb fed the PCR reads into MiXCR, producing one record per CDR3 protein. The table includes some 550,000 distinct CDR3 sequences, 23% detected once. This clonotype came up many times. Its antigen is not known. This sequence joins TRBV10-3 and TRBJ1-6; 7 nucleotides match TRBD1. The receptor was isolated from a boy younger than two who had a stem cell transplant for acute myeloid leukemia, so the T cells may come from the graft donor. Sample: PBMCs, mostly from graft donor cells, taken 360 days after TCRalphabeta/CD19-depleted stem cell transplant. The DNA of the CDR3 is TGTGCCATCGGGGGACAGTATAATTCACCCCTCCACTTT. Amino acid sequence: CAIGGQYNSPLHF.